This T cell receptor beta chain was recovered during a study of T cell responses to AZD1222 COVID-19 vaccine. Notes on the study in general: The donor cohort was predominantly white British with a female majority, and clonal diversity may have been underestimated. Nearly half of spike-specific TCRs reportedly target variant regions that are unmutated in the B.1.351 and B.1.1.7 variants. Recipients of AZD1222 seropositive at baseline numbered only five or six.

Worth noting for this clone: What it recognizes is unknown.

This CDR3 is 15 amino acids long. The V end lost 4 bases, the J end lost 1 base, and 13 bases lay between the germline ends. CDR1 and CDR2 from the germline V gene are SGHTA and FQGTGA. Assay: immunoSEQ multiplex PCR; the TCRdb copy retains only in-frame clones and omits some. The sample data list under 150,000 clones. The sequence was obtained from an adult in good health. V usage is TRBV7-3 and J usage is TRBJ2-5, with a tentative D call TRBD2 (6 bases). The specimen was peripheral blood. The CDR3: CASSSRAGSQETQYF. The CDR3 DNA follows: TGTGCCAGCAGCTCCCGGGCCGGGAGCCAAGAGACCCAGTACTTC.